Given below is one T cell receptor beta chain in context. V gave up 0 bases and J gave up 9 bases, with 18 bases separating them. Germline-derived CDR1 and CDR2 are SGHRS and YFSETQ. The CDR3 length is 15 residues. This sample stems from a study of shared clonotypes between healthy human individuals. Sequencing used immunoSEQ multiplex PCR; TCRdb keeps in-frame clones, though not all of them. The data show about 490,000 clones, approximately 84% seen once. This TCR derives from a woman in her 40s in good health. Some clones in this sample may be carry-over from other donors' samples. The material sequenced was PBMCs. The chain couples TRBV5-1 to TRBJ1-1; D unclear. The CDR3 reads CASSLARAGADQAFF. The CDR3 DNA reads TGCGCCAGCAGCTTGGCCCGGGCAGGTGCGGACCAAGCTTTCTTT.